This TCR beta chain was sequenced for a study of cytomegalovirus exposure and HLA in healthy donors. General study results and limits: The CMV antigen specificity of a few CMV-associated chains was confirmed through in vitro analysis. Among TCR beta chains, those listed as cytomegalovirus-associated numbered about 160.

On this clone itself: Its antigen is as yet unknown.

PCR employed 60 Vbeta and 13 Jbeta primers. Sequencing used immunoSEQ multiplex PCR; TCRdb keeps in-frame clones, though not all of them. The sample holds 75,000 to 95,000 clones. This CDR3 has 14 residues. V lost 8 bases and J 2 bases, leaving 12 bases between the germline ends. Germline lookup yields CDR1 SGHDN and CDR2 FVKESK. The sequence derives from a woman aged 55-70 years in good health and CMV-seronegative. V and J are TRBV14 and TRBJ2-2, with D tentatively TRBD2 (6 bases). Sample: PBMCs. The CDR3 DNA follows: TGTGCCAGCGCCTTGGGGGGAAACACCGGGGAGCTGTTTTTT. Residues: CASALGGNTGELFF. Drawing the rest from reference TRBV14 and TRBJ2-2, the complete variable domain is EAGVTQFPSHSVIEKGQTVTLRCDPISGHDNLYWYRRVMGKEIKFLLHFVKESKQDESGMPNNRFLAERTGGTYSTLKVQPAELEDSGVYFCASALGGNTGELFFGEGSRLTVL.